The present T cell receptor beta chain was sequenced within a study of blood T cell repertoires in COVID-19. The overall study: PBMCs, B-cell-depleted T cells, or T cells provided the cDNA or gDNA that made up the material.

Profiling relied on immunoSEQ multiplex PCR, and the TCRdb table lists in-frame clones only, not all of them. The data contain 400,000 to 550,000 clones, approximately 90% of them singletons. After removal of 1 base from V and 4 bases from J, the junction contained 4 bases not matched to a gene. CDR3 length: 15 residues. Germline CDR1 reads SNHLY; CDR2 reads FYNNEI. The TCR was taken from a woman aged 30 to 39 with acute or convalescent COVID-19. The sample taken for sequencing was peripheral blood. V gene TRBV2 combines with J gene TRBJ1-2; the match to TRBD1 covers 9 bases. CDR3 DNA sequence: TGTGCCAGCAGTGAAGGGGGGACAGGGCGCTATGGCTACACCTTC. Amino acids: CASSEGGTGRYGYTF.